This T cell receptor (beta chain) was identified in a study of T cells in Graves' hyperthyroidism and ophthalmopathy. Whole-study results and caveats: In simple terms, a model built on 13 V-J features told ophthalmopathy apart from stable hyperthyroidism.

Regions amplified from RNA transcripts were the TCR beta CDR3 regions. During a first-round RT-PCR of the TCR CDR3, the HTBI primer set was used. TCRdb analysed the multiplex PCR reads with MiXCR anew, one entry per CDR3 protein. The sample records roughly 360,000 distinct CDR3 sequences, approximately 13% being singletons. There are many counts of this clonotype. Its antigen is undetermined. The CDR3 extends over 13 amino acids. Trimming left V 10 bases short and J 9 bases short, with 16 bases between. The V gene's germline CDR1 is MNHNS and CDR2 SASEGT. Disease duration under 2 months; hyperthyroidism patients were aged 18 to 65. Blood was sampled at initial diagnosis of hyperthyroidism, prior to onset of any ophthalmopathy symptoms. Cells are PBMCs isolated from 10 ml of fresh blood.

The source of this sequence is a man aged 30 to 39 with Graves' hyperthyroidism that later progressed to Graves' ophthalmopathy. The sample comprised blood. V usage is TRBV6-1 and J usage is TRBJ1-6; D uncertain. The CDR3 spells CATAINIGSPLHF. In nucleotides, the CDR3 is TGTGCCACCGCCATAAACATTGGTTCACCCCTCCACTTT.